A single sample is the source of the 22 T cell receptor beta chains below, sequenced in a study of blood T cells in healthy people across ages. The authors ran a second PCR of roughly 7 to 11 cycles using a sample-barcoded 5' primer and a J-beta primer mix. One entry per CDR3 protein, called by TCRdb with MiXCR from the 5' RACE reads. The sample contains 750,000 or so distinct CDR3 sequences, 25% of which appear only once. This sample was shared with a second study, whose subject was T cells of mothers and their children.

The sequencing sample was made of blood. The receptors come from a boy aged 5-17 years in good health.

This clonotype was counted only a few times. The chain has TRBV29-1 and TRBJ2-2; TRBD1 agrees at 10 bases. Unmatched junction bases numbered 7, after V lost 6 bases and J lost 6 bases. CDR1 SQVTM and CDR2 ANQGSEA come from the germline V gene. The CDR3 is 14 residues long. CDR3 sequence: CSVIGQGGPGELFF. The CDR3 DNA is TGCAGCGTCATCGGACAGGGGGGACCCGGGGAGCTGTTTTTT.

Worth noting for this clonotype: One end of the junction does not line up with germline, which may come from a read error. The chain joins TRBV2 to TRBJ2-1; 13 bases match TRBD2. The CDR3 length is 16 residues. Germline V gene lookup returns CDR1 SNHLY and CDR2 FYNNEI. Here the CDR3 DNA reads TGTGCCAGTAGTGAGTTTTTAGGACTAGCGGGAGACGAGCAGTTCTTC. It is translated as CASSEFLGLAGDEQFF.

V usage is TRBV6-5 and J usage is TRBJ2-4; the D gene is possibly TRBD2 (5 bases). The germline gives CDR1 MNHEY, CDR2 SVGAGI. V dropped 6 bases and J dropped 7 bases, with 19 bases sitting between them. This CDR3 region has 15 residues. The CDR3 region has the DNA TGTGCCAGCAGCGATCCGGGAATCTCGTTGAACATTCAGTACTTC. Protein: CASSDPGISLNIQYF.

The table lists this clonotype with many counts. V and J are TRBV5-6 and TRBJ2-5; D is unresolved. V was trimmed by 1 base and J by 5 bases, leaving 6 bases between them. This CDR3 has 12 residues. CDR1 and CDR2 (germline): SGHDT, YYEEEE. The CDR3 reads CASSLSAETQYF. Written as DNA, the CDR3 is TGTGCCAGCAGCTTGTCTGCGGAGACCCAGTACTTC.

This clonotype has a handful of counts. DNA of the CDR3: TGTGCCATCAGTGAGTCAGGAGGCGGTGAGCAGTTCTTC. Protein: CAISESGGGEQFF. The gene calls are TRBV10-3 and TRBJ2-1, with D possibly matching TRBD2 (5 bases). Germline lookup yields CDR1 ENHRY and CDR2 SYGVKD. V was clipped by 0 bases and J by 9 bases, with 9 bases between them. The CDR3 spans 13 residues.

This chain links TRBV4-1 with TRBJ2-5; 12 nucleotides agree with TRBD2. The DNA end lines up better with TRBJ2-1; the J call may be wrong. Germline CDR1 MGHRA, CDR2 YSYEKL. The CDR3 spans 17 residues. The CDR3 coding sequence is TGCGCCAGCAGCCAAGAGATCCTAGCGGGAGGGAACAATGAGCAGTTCTTC. Residues: CASSQEILAGGNNEQFF.

The rearrangement links TRBV12-3 or TRBV12-4 to TRBJ1-3; D remains unclear. This CDR3 is 13 amino acids long. V lost 3 bases, J lost 8 bases, and 11 bases lay in between. The CDR3 here is CASSFLLDDTIYF. The CDR3 nucleotides read TGTGCCAGCAGTTTCCTATTGGACGACACCATATATTTT.

At least ten counts were recorded for this clonotype. V usage is TRBV6-1 and J usage is TRBJ2-5; unclear D gene. Near its end, the DNA agrees better with TRBJ2-1, so the J call may be wrong. Germline V CDR1 and CDR2: MNHNS, SASEGT. The CDR3 totals 12 residues. Here the CDR3 DNA reads TGTGCCAGCAGTGAAGCGAGGAATGAGCAGTTCTTC. Its translation is CASSEARNEQFF.

The chain uses TRBV4-1 and TRBJ2-1; TRBD2 might be the D (5 bases). Germline loops: CDR1 MGHRA, CDR2 YSYEKL. The CDR3 runs to 15 residues. Deletions cut 1 base from V and 6 bases from J, with 13 bases between. CDR3 sequence (DNA): TGCGCCAGCAGCCAAGGGCTAGCAATGAGCAATGAGCAGTTCTTC. It translates to CASSQGLAMSNEQFF.

On this clonotype itself: One junction end does not reproduce the germline sequence, and a read error may be involved. CDR3 in DNA: TGCAGTGCCAGAGAATGGTCTGCTCAGCCCCAGCATTTT. Amino acids: CSAREWSAQPQHF. The V and J genes are TRBV20-1 and TRBJ1-5; D gene unclear. CDR3 length equals 13 residues. CDR1 is DFQATT and CDR2 is SNEGSKA in the germline V gene (reference sequence).

This chain uses TRBV20-1 with TRBJ1-2, with a weak D call TRBD1 (5 bases). This CDR3 is 13 amino acids long. Trimming removed 0 bases from V and 5 bases from J, with 10 bases in between. Looked up from germline, CDR1 is DFQATT and CDR2 is SNEGSKA (reference sequence). As DNA, the CDR3 is TGCAGTGCTAGAGATCGGGGGGAGTATGGCTACACCTTC. Translation gives CSARDRGEYGYTF.

This clonotype was picked up a small number of times. The rearrangement links TRBV3-1 to TRBJ1-4; the D is unclear. The germline gives CDR1 LGHDT, CDR2 YNNKEL (reference sequence). V was shortened by 0 bases and J by 0 bases, with 2 bases between the two germline ends. The CDR3 spans 14 residues. The CDR3 spells CASSQETTNEKLFF. The CDR3 DNA sequence: TGTGCCAGCAGCCAAGAGACAACTAATGAAAAACTGTTTTTT.

The chain recombines TRBV5-1 with TRBJ2-3, with D possibly being TRBD2 (5 bases). The germline V gene has CDR1 SGHRS and CDR2 YFSETQ. The CDR3 covers 15 residues. With 0 bases removed from V and 2 bases from J, the gap between germline ends came to 10 bases. In DNA form, the CDR3 reads TGCGCCAGCAGCTTGGGAATCGGGAACACAGATACGCAGTATTTT. This sequence encodes CASSLGIGNTDTQYF.

This clonotype showed up just a few times. This sequence joins TRBV6-2 or TRBV6-3 and TRBJ2-7; 11 nucleotides agree with TRBD2. Germline CDR1 MNHEY, CDR2 SVGEGT. The CDR3 runs 15 residues. V gave up 6 bases and J gave up 6 bases; unmatched junction bases: 10. The CDR3 DNA reads TGTGCCAGCAGCTCCAATCTAGCGGGGGGCGGCGAGCAGTACTTC. Its protein product is CASSSNLAGGGEQYF.

The rearrangement uses TRBV7-9 and TRBJ2-7; a weak D match, TRBD1 (5 bases). Germline values: CDR1 SEHNR, CDR2 FQNEAQ (reference sequence). Trimming stripped 4 bases from V and 6 bases from J, with 13 bases between. The CDR3 extends over 13 amino acids. In DNA form, the CDR3 reads TGTGCCAGCAGCTCACCCGAAAGGGGCGAGCAGTACTTC. The encoded protein is CASSSPERGEQYF.

This clonotype has just a few counts. V usage is TRBV7-6 and J usage is TRBJ2-3; 11 bases agree with TRBD2. The CDR3 is 16 residues long. Trimming took 1 base from V and 3 from J; bases not matched to a gene: 3. Germline CDR1 is SGHVS and CDR2 is FNYEAQ. The CDR3 nucleotides read TGTGCCAGCAGCTTAGACCCTAGCGGGGGGACAGATACGCAGTATTTT. It encodes CASSLDPSGGTDTQYF.

In its sample, this clonotype was seen a few times. This rearrangement joins TRBV7-2 to TRBJ2-7; the match to TRBD1 covers 7 bases. This CDR3 has 14 amino acids. Germline CDR1 SGHTA, CDR2 FQGNSA. The ends lost 1 base at V and 6 bases at J; junction bases unmatched: 6. This chain's CDR3 is CASSLDRGPGEQYF. DNA for the CDR3: TGTGCCAGCAGCTTAGACAGGGGCCCAGGCGAGCAGTACTTC.

The table lists this clonotype with a few counts. This sequence joins TRBV18 and TRBJ1-2; 7 positions agree with TRBD1. This CDR3 spans 12 amino acids. Germline V lookup: CDR1 KGHSH, CDR2 LQKENI. V lost 5 bases, J lost 8 bases, and 5 bases stayed unmatched. For the CDR3, the DNA is TGTGCCAGCTCAACAGGGGTTGAGGGCTACACCTTC. Protein product: CASSTGVEGYTF.

This chain links TRBV10-3 with TRBJ2-6, with D perhaps TRBD1 (6 bases). Trimming left V 3 bases short and J 0 bases short, with 15 bases between. In germline, CDR1 is ENHRY, CDR2 SYGVKD. There are 18 residues in the CDR3. Here the CDR3 DNA reads TGTGCCATCAGTGAAAGAGGGGACAAACTCTCTGGGGCCAACGTCCTGACTTTC. It is translated as CAISERGDKLSGANVLTF.

The rearrangement uses TRBV20-1 and TRBJ2-4; unclear D gene. Germline-derived CDR1 and CDR2 are DFQATT and SNEGSKA (reference sequence). With 5 bases removed from V and 5 bases from J, the gap between germline ends came to 7 bases. The CDR3 spans 11 residues. The CDR3 loop is CSASSENIQYF. The CDR3, as DNA: TGCAGTGCTTCCTCAGAAAACATTCAGTACTTC.

The chain links TRBV5-1 to TRBJ2-7, with TRBD2 identical over 10 bases. The CDR3 spans 14 residues. Looked up from germline, CDR1 is SGHRS and CDR2 is YFSETQ. J gave up 5 bases and V 8 bases, and 10 bases lay outside the gene matches. CDR3 sequence reads: CASGATSGYDEQYF. CDR3 in DNA: TGCGCCAGTGGGGCGACTAGCGGGTATGACGAGCAGTACTTC. Filled out from reference TRBV5-1 and TRBJ2-7, the complete variable domain reads KAGVTQTPRYLIKTRGQQVTLSCSPISGHRSVSWYQQTPGQGLQFLFEYFSETQRNKGNFPGRFSGRQFSNSRSEMNVSTLELGDSALYLCASGATSGYDEQYFGPGTRLTVT.

This clonotype was counted between two and nine times. The gene calls are TRBV11-1 and TRBJ1-2; 10 bases agree with TRBD1. This CDR3 region has 16 residues. Looked up from germline, CDR1 is SGHAT and CDR2 is FQDESV (reference sequence). V shed 5 bases and J 4 bases; nucleotides not matched to a gene: 10. The CDR3 DNA reads TGTGCCAGCAGCATTATCGGACAGGGGGGCTCCTATGGCTACACCTTC. This sequence encodes CASSIIGQGGSYGYTF. Complete variable domain (other parts from reference TRBV11-1 and TRBJ1-2): EAEVAQSPRYKITEKSQAVAFWCDPISGHATLYWYRQILGQGPELLVQFQDESVVDDSQLPKDRFSAERLKGVDSTLKIQPAELGDSAMYLCASSIIGQGGSYGYTFGSGTRLTVV.